These T cell receptor beta chains were read from a single sample in a study of T-cell reconstitution after alpha-beta-depleted transplantation in children. TCRdb analysed the PCR reads with MiXCR anew, one entry per CDR3 protein. The sample records 300,000 to 350,000 distinct CDR3 sequences, about a sixth being singletons. The source material was PBMCs, mostly from graft donor cells, sampled 360 days after TCRalphabeta/CD19-depleted stem cell transplant. All receptors come from a male patient under 10 years old who had a stem cell transplant for acute lymphoblastic leukemia, so the T cells may come from the graft donor. Both conserved end residues are part of each CDR3.

v_call: TRBV4-3; j_call: TRBJ2-7; cdr3_aa: CASSQEDLSEQYF
v_call: TRBV7-2; j_call: TRBJ2-7; cdr3_aa: CASSRAGGAWYEQYF
v_call: TRBV4-2; j_call: TRBJ2-3; cdr3_aa: CASSQGTGEGTDTQYF
v_call: TRBV28; j_call: TRBJ2-7; cdr3_aa: CASSPGGSPGYEQYF
v_call: TRBV6-1; j_call: TRBJ2-1; cdr3_aa: CASSERGRYNEQFF
v_call: TRBV11-2; j_call: TRBJ2-3; cdr3_aa: CASSLGGLAGVVYF
v_call: TRBV12-3/TRBV12-4; j_call: TRBJ1-5; cdr3_aa: CASSLSGSNQPQHF
v_call: TRBV5-1; j_call: TRBJ2-5; cdr3_aa: CASSLRLGGLETQYF
v_call: TRBV20-1; j_call: TRBJ2-5; cdr3_aa: CSASRASGSWVEETQYF
v_call: TRBV28; j_call: TRBJ2-1; cdr3_aa: CASSLVGDREDEQFF
v_call: TRBV4-1; j_call: TRBJ2-7; cdr3_aa: CASSQYVGTSGSLISYEQYF
v_call: TRBV18; j_call: TRBJ1-5; cdr3_aa: CASSQYRDGNQPQHF
v_call: TRBV9; j_call: TRBJ2-7; cdr3_aa: CASSTQLRGQQYF
v_call: TRBV13; j_call: TRBJ2-7; cdr3_aa: CASSTPRLGSYEQYF
v_call: TRBV2; j_call: TRBJ2-7; cdr3_aa: CAKPLAHEQYF